Below, 27 T cell receptor beta chains from the same sample are listed, as sequenced in a study of shared clonotypes between healthy human individuals. Naive CD8 cells lacked CD45RO, underwent positive selection for CCR7 and left out terminally differentiated effector memory CD45RA+ cells. Libraries were prepared by immunoSEQ multiplex PCR; TCRdb keeps only in-frame clonotypes and omits some of them. The sample has about 820,000 clones, roughly 92% seen once. Sequences were obtained from naive CD8+ T cells sorted from blood. These receptors came from a man under 40 in good health.

The chain joins TRBV28 to TRBJ2-1, with D possibly TRBD2 on 6 matching bases. The germline V gene encodes CDR1 MDHEN and CDR2 SYDVKM. The CDR3 is 16 residues long. Trimming removed 3 bases at V and 6 bases at J, with 18 bases between. The CDR3 nucleotides are TGTGCCAGCAGTTTGCCGCTGGAGGGTGGGTTCAATGAGCAGTTCTTC. This gives the protein CASSLPLEGGFNEQFF.

The chain couples TRBV7-3 to TRBJ2-2; D tentatively reads TRBD1 or TRBD2 (5 bases each). This CDR3 has 15 residues. Germline V lookup: CDR1 SGHTA, CDR2 FQGTGA. V gave up 5 bases and J gave up 0 bases, with 10 bases separating them. The CDR3, as DNA: TGTGCCAGCAGCCGGGACCCAGCGAACACCGGGGAGCTGTTTTTT. It codes for CASSRDPANTGELFF. The variable domain in full, completed from reference TRBV7-3 and TRBJ2-2, reads GAGVSQTPSNKVTEKGKYVELRCDPISGHTALYWYRQSLGQGPEFLIYFQGTGAADDSGLPNDRFFAVRPEGSVSTLKIQRTERGDSAVYLCASSRDPANTGELFFGEGSRLTVL.

The chain links TRBV5-5 to TRBJ2-1; 9 bases fit TRBD1. After removal of 4 bases from V and 8 bases from J, the junction contained 7 bases not matched to a gene. Looked up from germline, CDR1 is SGHKS and CDR2 is YYEKEE (reference sequence). This CDR3 is 14 amino acids long. The CDR3 nucleotides read TGTGCCAGCAGCCCGGGACAGGGAATGGATGAGCAGTTCTTC. This gives the protein CASSPGQGMDEQFF. Based on the CDR3 plus reference TRBV5-5 and TRBJ2-1, the full variable domain is DAGVTQSPTHLIKTRGQQVTLRCSPISGHKSVSWYQQVLGQGPQFIFQYYEKEERGRGNFPDRFSARQFPNYSSELNVNALLLGDSALYLCASSPGQGMDEQFFGPGTRLTVL.

The gene calls are TRBV10-1 and TRBJ2-3; TRBD1 aligns across 8 bases. This CDR3 is 16 amino acids long. The V segment lost 2 bases and the J segment 4 bases; nucleotides outside the gene matches: 8. Germline-derived CDR1 and CDR2 are WNHNN and SYGVQD (reference sequence). CDR3 DNA: TGCGCCAGCAGTGAGAACAGGGGGACCTCATCAGATACGCAGTATTTT. The encoded protein is CASSENRGTSSDTQYF.

The chain is built from TRBV7-7 and TRBJ2-3; 13 bases agree with TRBD2. CDR1 is SSHAT and CDR2 is FNYEAQ in the germline V gene (reference sequence). V trimming: 5 bases; J trimming: 2 bases; junction bases outside the gene matches: 4. The CDR3 is made up of 16 amino acids. The CDR3 bases are TGTGCCAGCAGCCTTGGACTAGCGGGGGACACAGATACGCAGTATTTT. Amino acids: CASSLGLAGDTDTQYF. Using reference TRBV7-7 and TRBJ2-3 for the parts outside the CDR3, the full variable domain is GAGVSQSPRYKVTKRGQDVTLRCDPISSHATLYWYQQALGQGPEFLTYFNYEAQPDKSGLPSDRFSAERPEGSISTLTIQRTEQRDSAMYRCASSLGLAGDTDTQYFGPGTRLTVL.

The chain uses TRBV7-9 and TRBJ2-1; a possible D gene is TRBD2 (6 bases). The germline CDR1 and CDR2 sequences are SEHNR and FQNEAQ (reference sequence). Trimming left V 5 bases short and J 4 bases short, with 12 bases between. The CDR3 contains 14 residues. CDR3 nucleotide sequence: TGTGCCAGCAGCGAGGGACTGATTTACAATGAGCAGTTCTTC. It codes for CASSEGLIYNEQFF.

The V and J genes are TRBV27 and TRBJ2-7; weak D call: TRBD2 (8 bases). The CDR3 has 14 residues. V was pared by 6 bases and J by 2 bases, with 14 bases between. CDR1 is MNHEY, CDR2 SMNVEV, per germline (reference sequence). Written as DNA, the CDR3 is TGTGCCAGCAGAAGGGGGCGGGAGGCCTACGAGCAGTACTTC. Its translation: CASRRGREAYEQYF.

This chain joins TRBV13 and TRBJ1-5, with 9 bases aligning to TRBD1. The CDR3 length is 15 residues. Germline lookup yields CDR1 PRHDT and CDR2 FYEKMQ (reference sequence). J gave up 5 bases and V 5 bases, and 7 bases lay outside the gene matches. CDR3 DNA sequence: TGTGCCAGCAGCCTGGGACAGGGCGCCGATCAGCCCCAGCATTTT. This sequence encodes CASSLGQGADQPQHF. The full variable domain, with the rest looked up from reference TRBV13 and TRBJ1-5, is AAGVIQSPRHLIKEKRETATLKCYPIPRHDTVYWYQQGPGQDPQFLISFYEKMQSDKGSIPDRFSAQQFSDYHSELNMSSLELGDSALYFCASSLGQGADQPQHFGDGTRLSIL.

J is TRBJ2-1 and V is TRBV29-1; 10 positions match TRBD2. Germline CDR1 reads SQVTM; CDR2 reads ANQGSEA. The junction had 5 bases not matched to a gene; V was cut back by 1 base and J by 8 bases. The CDR3 consists of 14 residues. The CDR3 loop is CSVEGPAGGYEQFF. The CDR3 nucleotides are TGCAGCGTTGAAGGCCCAGCGGGAGGGTATGAGCAGTTCTTC.

The genes are TRBV29-1 and TRBJ2-1; possible D gene TRBD2, 6 bases. Deletions cut 7 bases from V and 0 bases from J, with 13 bases between. This CDR3 comprises 14 residues. The germline V gene encodes CDR1 SQVTM and CDR2 ANQGSEA. CDR3 sequence (DNA): TGCAGCGCCCCGGGACTCAGCTCCTACAATGAGCAGTTCTTC. It translates to CSAPGLSSYNEQFF.

The chain uses TRBV7-9 and TRBJ2-5; 10 bases agree with TRBD2. CDR1 and CDR2 from the germline V gene are SEHNR and FQNEAQ (reference sequence). The CDR3 covers 16 residues. J gave up 2 bases and V 4 bases, and 7 bases lay outside the gene matches. CDR3 loop: CASSSGLAEGQETQYF. DNA for the CDR3: TGTGCCAGCAGCTCAGGACTAGCGGAAGGACAAGAGACCCAGTACTTC.

V usage is TRBV6-1 and J usage is TRBJ2-2; no clear D gene. This CDR3 is 17 amino acids long. Germline values: CDR1 MNHNS, CDR2 SASEGT. V dropped 3 bases and J dropped 9 bases, with 23 bases sitting between them. The CDR3: CASSDFWADPEQRELFF. CDR3 nucleotide sequence: TGTGCCAGCAGTGATTTTTGGGCAGATCCCGAACAGAGGGAGCTGTTTTTT.

About this clone: This specimen includes other DNA sequences encoding the same CDR3. The chain links TRBV9 to TRBJ2-7; tentatively, D is TRBD1 (5 bases). Between the trimmed V and J ends, which lost 3 bases and 1 base, there was a span of 8 bases. CDR1 and CDR2 from the germline V gene are SGDLS and YYNGEE. The CDR3 extends over 13 amino acids. CDR3 in DNA: TGTGCCAGCAGCGGGGGCAATTCCTACGAGCAGTACTTC. This translates into CASSGGNSYEQYF. The full variable domain, its missing parts supplied by reference TRBV9 and TRBJ2-7, is DSGVTQTPKHLITATGQRVTLRCSPRSGDLSVYWYQQSLDQGLQFLIQYYNGEERAKGNILERFSAQQFPDLHSELNLSSLELGDSALYFCASSGGNSYEQYFGPGTRLTVT.

The chain links TRBV5-1 to TRBJ2-1; 7 nucleotides agree with TRBD2. The CDR3 is made up of 18 amino acids. V gave up 0 bases and J gave up 0 bases; unmatched junction bases: 9. In germline, CDR1 is SGHRS, CDR2 YFSETQ. CDR3 residues: CASSLAGLAVSSYNEQFF. The CDR3 bases are TGCGCCAGCAGCTTGGCCGGTCTAGCGGTTAGCTCCTACAATGAGCAGTTCTTC.

The gene calls are TRBV9 and TRBJ2-1, with 13 positions matching TRBD2. The V and J ends lost 3 bases and 8 bases, in that order; junction bases with no gene match: 8. Germline V CDR1 and CDR2: SGDLS, YYNGEE. The length of the CDR3 is 16 residues. Here the CDR3 reads CASSDRTSGSFYEQFF. The CDR3 DNA reads as TGTGCCAGCAGCGACCGGACTAGCGGGAGTTTCTATGAGCAGTTCTTC.

The chain recombines TRBV5-5 with TRBJ1-2; D is possibly TRBD1 (6 bases). This CDR3 has 14 amino acids. Trimming left V 0 bases short and J 0 bases short, with 6 bases between. Germline CDR1 is SGHKS and CDR2 is YYEKEE (reference sequence). The CDR3 sequence: CASSLGQANYGYTF. The DNA for the CDR3 is TGTGCCAGCAGCTTGGGACAGGCTAACTATGGCTACACCTTC.

The V and J genes are TRBV7-2 and TRBJ2-3; TRBD2 agrees at 10 bases. Germline CDR1 reads SGHTA; CDR2 reads FQGNSA. V lost 5 bases and J lost 4; bases outside the gene matches: 6. This CDR3 spans 15 amino acids. CDR3: CASSPPGLASDTQYF. The CDR3 coding sequence is TGTGCCAGCAGCCCCCCGGGACTAGCGTCAGATACGCAGTATTTT.

The chain couples TRBV11-2 to TRBJ2-1; TRBD2 agrees at 12 bases. Looked up from germline, CDR1 is SGHAT and CDR2 is FQNNGV. The CDR3 totals 17 residues. V was clipped by 5 bases and J by 1 base; unmatched bases: 6. DNA of the CDR3: TGTGCCAGCAGCCCCTTGACTAGCGGGAGATCCTACAATGAGCAGTTCTTC. Amino acid sequence: CASSPLTSGRSYNEQFF.

Details on this clone: Other nucleotide sequences from this sample produce the same CDR3. The chain combines TRBV11-3 with TRBJ2-7; possibly TRBD1 for D (5 bases). Germline V gene lookup returns CDR1 SGHNT and CDR2 YENEEA. V was shortened by 1 base and J by 4 bases, with 8 bases between the two germline ends. The CDR3 length is 13 residues. The CDR3 loop is CASSLGGGYEQYF. CDR3 bases: TGTGCCAGCAGCTTAGGGGGCGGATACGAGCAGTACTTC. The variable domain in full, with the rest retrieved from reference TRBV11-3 and TRBJ2-7, is EAGVVQSPRYKIIEKKQPVAFWCNPISGHNTLYWYLQNLGQGPELLIRYENEEAVDDSQLPKDRFSAERLKGVDSTLKIQPAELGDSAVYLCASSLGGGYEQYFGPGTRLTVT.

V gene TRBV5-5 combines with J gene TRBJ1-3; the D gene is possibly TRBD1 (6 bases). The CDR3 is 16 amino acids. In germline, CDR1 is SGHKS, CDR2 YYEKEE (reference sequence). The germline V and J ends were trimmed by 4 bases and 0 bases, with 14 bases remaining between them. The CDR3 sequence is CASSVPRDTSGNTIYF. CDR3 DNA: TGTGCCAGCAGCGTACCCCGGGACACCTCTGGAAACACCATATATTTT.

CDR3 region: CASTLSLAGPNTDTQYF. The CDR3 DNA is TGTGCCAGCACTCTTTCCCTGGCAGGCCCTAACACAGATACGCAGTATTTT. V is TRBV27 and J is TRBJ2-3; D gene uncertain. The germline V and J ends were trimmed by 7 bases and 2 bases, with 22 bases remaining between them. The CDR3 loop spans 17 amino acids. The germline V gene encodes CDR1 MNHEY and CDR2 SMNVEV (reference sequence).

The chain employs TRBV19 and TRBJ1-1, with D uncertain. V lost 5 bases, J lost 6 bases, and 22 bases lay in between. The CDR3 is 16 residues long. CDR1 is LNHDA and CDR2 is SQIVND in the germline V gene (reference sequence). The DNA for the CDR3 is TGTGCCAGTAGTCCGTCCAGCCACGGAGAGCCGGCTGAAGCTTTCTTT. This translates into CASSPSSHGEPAEAFF.

The rearrangement links TRBV21-1 to TRBJ2-5; the D call of TRBD2 is as the table states it, not checked on the DNA. TRBV21-1 is recorded as a pseudogene. CDR3 size: 18 residues. CDR3 in amino acids: CASSKVGSGRPRGETQYF. The CDR3 coding sequence is TGTGCCAGCAGCAAAGTCGGTAGCGGGAGGCCGCGAGGGGAGACCCAGTACTTC.

The chain uses TRBV21-1 and TRBJ1-1; TRBD1, the table's D call, lacks a check against the DNA. TRBV21-1 is a pseudogene locus. This CDR3 is 11 amino acids long. The CDR3, as DNA: TGTGCCCAACAGGGAAACACTGAAGCTTTCTTT. Translated, it gives CAQQGNTEAFF.

This rearrangement joins TRBV7-8 to TRBJ2-7, with TRBD1 matching 9 bases. The junction had 10 bases not matched to a gene; V was cut back by 6 bases and J by 4 bases. Germline CDR1 and CDR2: SGHVS and FQNEAQ. This CDR3 is built from 15 residues. The CDR3 DNA reads as TGTGCCAGCAGTCCTCAGGGACAGGGTTCTTACGAGCAGTACTTC. Encoded protein: CASSPQGQGSYEQYF.

This sequence joins TRBV9 and TRBJ2-7; a possible D gene is TRBD2 (6 bases). The CDR3 contains 17 residues. V lost 3 bases, J lost 1 base, and 20 bases lay in between. Germline-derived CDR1 and CDR2 are SGDLS and YYNGEE. The DNA of the CDR3 is TGTGCCAGCAGCGCACCCGTCGGGGGTATAAATTCCTACGAGCAGTACTTC. This encodes CASSAPVGGINSYEQYF.

This chain links TRBV11-2 with TRBJ2-2; no clear D gene. The V end lost 5 bases, the J end lost 4 bases, and 23 bases lay between the germline ends. There are 18 residues in the CDR3. Germline CDR1 SGHAT, CDR2 FQNNGV. The CDR3 spells CASSPPQNGNVGTGELFF. CDR3 in DNA: TGTGCCAGCAGCCCACCACAAAACGGAAACGTGGGCACCGGGGAGCTGTTTTTT.